One and the same sample provided the 10 T cell receptor beta chains below, sequenced in a study of cytomegalovirus exposure and HLA in healthy donors. PCR used 60 Vbeta primers and 13 Jbeta primers. Assay used: immunoSEQ multiplex PCR; TCRdb lists only in-frame clones, some missing. The table has more than 95,000 clones, 79% seen once. Sequencing was carried out using PBMCs. The receptors were gathered from a man in his fifties or sixties in good health and CMV-seropositive.

The rearrangement uses TRBV27 and TRBJ2-5; D remains unclear. With 5 bases removed from V and 5 bases from J, the gap between germline ends came to 6 bases. The CDR3 extends over 11 amino acids. CDR1 and CDR2 from the germline V gene are MNHEY and SMNVEV (reference sequence). For the CDR3, the DNA is TGTGCCAGCAGTCACGGGGAGACCCAGTACTTC. As protein: CASSHGETQYF.

The chain combines TRBV5-1 with TRBJ2-2; TRBD2 agrees at 7 bases. V shed 4 bases and J 4 bases; nucleotides not matched to a gene: 7. The V gene's germline CDR1 is SGHRS and CDR2 YFSETQ. CDR3 length equals 15 residues. The CDR3 sequence is CASSVSGTSTGELFF. The CDR3 DNA reads as TGCGCCAGCAGCGTCAGCGGGACCAGCACCGGGGAGCTGTTTTTT.

The chain carries TRBV9 and TRBJ2-2; D possibly corresponds to TRBD2 (5 bases). The V end was cut by 2 bases, the J end by 4 bases, with 12 bases between. The germline gives CDR1 SGDLS, CDR2 YYNGEE. CDR3 size: 15 residues. The CDR3 sequence is CASSVEGSGTGELFF. For the CDR3, the DNA is TGTGCCAGCAGCGTTGAGGGTTCTGGCACCGGGGAGCTGTTTTTT.

CDR3 DNA sequence: TGTGCCAGCAGTCCCTCCGGGACTAGCGGGACTCGGCAGTACTTC. It yields the protein CASSPSGTSGTRQYF. V gene TRBV6-5 combines with J gene TRBJ2-7, with 13 positions matching TRBD2. The V gene end was trimmed by 5 bases and the J gene end by 9 bases; junction bases not matched to a gene: 10. Per germline, CDR1 MNHEY and CDR2 SVGAGI. The CDR3 length is 15 residues.

This clone was seen a handful of times. The rearrangement links TRBV6-1 to TRBJ2-1, with a possible D match to TRBD2 (6 bases). The CDR3 totals 14 residues. CDR1 is MNHNS, CDR2 SASEGT, per germline. Between the trimmed V and J ends, which lost 5 bases and 9 bases, there was a span of 17 bases. In DNA form, the CDR3 reads TGTGCCAGCAGTAGAGAAGCGGAGGGGACTGAGCAGTTCTTC. Encoded protein: CASSREAEGTEQFF.

Concerning this clone itself: This CDR3 is also generated by other DNA sequences in the sample. In nucleotides, the CDR3 is TGTGCCAGTAGTCCACTAGCGGGAGGGCCGTCCTACGAGCAGTACTTC. Translation gives CASSPLAGGPSYEQYF. The rearrangement joins TRBV19 to TRBJ2-7; 13 nucleotides match TRBD2. Germline trimming cut 5 bases from V and 1 base from J; bases unmatched to any gene: 5. This CDR3 contains 16 residues. Germline values: CDR1 LNHDA, CDR2 SQIVND (reference sequence).

The CDR3 reads CASGIQGSSEKLFF. DNA of the CDR3: TGTGCCAGCGGAATTCAGGGTTCGTCTGAAAAACTGTTTTTT. V is TRBV7-2 and J is TRBJ1-4, with a tentative D call TRBD1 (5 bases). Trimming took 8 bases from V and 7 from J, leaving 17 bases between them. Germline values: CDR1 SGHTA, CDR2 FQGNSA. This CDR3 comprises 14 residues.

The rearrangement joins TRBV10-3 to TRBJ2-3; 8 nucleotides match TRBD2. Germline loops: CDR1 ENHRY, CDR2 SYGVKD. The V segment lost 2 bases and the J segment 1 base; nucleotides outside the gene matches: 8. The CDR3 has 17 amino acids. The CDR3: CAISEADLAGGTDTQYF. The CDR3 nucleotides read TGTGCCATCAGTGAGGCCGATCTAGCGGGCGGCACAGATACGCAGTATTTT.

The chain recombines TRBV27 with TRBJ2-7, with TRBD1 as a possible D gene (6 bases). V was shortened by 4 bases and J by 2 bases, with 12 bases between the two germline ends. The CDR3 covers 14 residues. In germline, CDR1 is MNHEY, CDR2 SMNVEV (reference sequence). CDR3 in amino acids: CASSSQGITYEQYF. The CDR3 DNA reads as TGTGCCAGCAGTTCACAGGGTATCACCTACGAGCAGTACTTC.

The chain combines TRBV29-1 with TRBJ1-2, with D hard to call. The CDR3 spans 14 residues. Per the germline V gene, CDR1 is SQVTM and CDR2 is ANQGSEA. Trimming left V 1 base short and J 0 bases short, with 9 bases between. DNA for the CDR3: TGCAGCGTTGAAGGGGAGTTTGCTAACTATGGCTACACCTTC. Translation: CSVEGEFANYGYTF.